Below, 12 T cell receptor beta chains from the same sample are listed, as sequenced in a study of T cell changes during pregnancy in multiple sclerosis. Produced via immunoSEQ multiplex PCR; TCRdb's table is partial and in-frame only. The data contain tens of thousands of clones, 88% of them singletons. The starting material was CD8+ T cells from peripheral blood mononuclear cells, obtained in the third trimester of pregnancy. The receptors derive from a female donor with multiple sclerosis, enrolled in a pregnancy study.

This chain links TRBV7-2 with TRBJ2-7; D unresolved. Germline lookup yields CDR1 SGHTA and CDR2 FQGNSA. V was shortened by 5 bases and J by 2 bases, with 13 bases between the two germline ends. The CDR3 runs 14 residues. The DNA of the CDR3 is TGTGCCAGCAGCCTCTATCGTAAAACCTACGAGCAGTACTTC. Encoded protein: CASSLYRKTYEQYF.

The chain joins TRBV7-2 to TRBJ2-1; perhaps TRBD1 as D (6 bases). Germline V gene data show CDR1 as SGHTA and CDR2 as FQGNSA. The V end lost 1 base, the J end lost 4 bases, and 11 bases lay between the germline ends. The CDR3 consists of 15 residues. The CDR3 DNA reads as TGTGCCAGCAGCTTAGGTGGGACACCTTACAATGAGCAGTTCTTC. It yields the protein CASSLGGTPYNEQFF.

V gene TRBV9 combines with J gene TRBJ1-6; a possible D gene is TRBD1 (5 bases). V was pared by 3 bases and J by 4 bases, with 8 bases between. The germline V gene has CDR1 SGDLS and CDR2 YYNGEE. This CDR3 has 14 amino acids. The CDR3 here is CASSATVYNSPLHF. CDR3 in DNA: TGTGCCAGCAGCGCGACAGTTTATAATTCACCCCTCCACTTT.

V gene TRBV27 combines with J gene TRBJ1-6; D gene uncertain. The CDR3 has 17 amino acids. V dropped 1 base and J dropped 7 bases, with 17 bases sitting between them. Germline-derived CDR1 and CDR2 are MNHEY and SMNVEV (reference sequence). In DNA form, the CDR3 reads TGTGCCAGCAGTTTATACCCGGTCCCGAGCGGCAATTCACCCCTCCACTTT. This codes for CASSLYPVPSGNSPLHF.

This chain links TRBV11-3 with TRBJ2-2, with D possibly being TRBD1 (6 bases). Germline V gene lookup returns CDR1 SGHNT and CDR2 YENEEA. V dropped 1 base and J dropped 3 bases, with 9 bases sitting between them. The CDR3 is 15 residues long. The CDR3 sequence is CASSLGGTHTGELFF. CDR3 bases: TGTGCCAGCAGCTTAGGGGGGACACACACCGGGGAGCTGTTTTTT. Based on the CDR3 plus reference TRBV11-3 and TRBJ2-2, the full variable domain is EAGVVQSPRYKIIEKKQPVAFWCNPISGHNTLYWYLQNLGQGPELLIRYENEEAVDDSQLPKDRFSAERLKGVDSTLKIQPAELGDSAVYLCASSLGGTHTGELFFGEGSRLTVL.

J is TRBJ1-5 and V is TRBV4-2; 7 positions match TRBD1. CDR1 is LGHNA and CDR2 is YNFKEQ in the germline V gene. The junction had 15 bases not matched to a gene; V was cut back by 0 bases and J by 4 bases. CDR3 length equals 19 residues. The CDR3 DNA sequence: TGTGCCAGCAGCCAAGATGTCCACCGTCAGGGGGGCGCGAATCAGCCCCAGCATTTT. Its protein product is CASSQDVHRQGGANQPQHF.

The CDR3 reads CASSYVQNTEAFF. CDR3 bases: TGTGCCAGCAGTTACGTACAGAACACTGAAGCTTTCTTT. This sequence joins TRBV6-5 and TRBJ1-1; no clear D. Trimming left V 2 bases short and J 1 base short, with 5 bases between. The length of the CDR3 is 13 residues. The V gene's germline CDR1 is MNHEY and CDR2 SVGAGI.

V and J are TRBV5-6 and TRBJ1-1, with D unresolved. CDR1 is SGHDT and CDR2 is YYEEEE in the germline V gene. CDR3 length: 13 amino acids. Trimming removed 0 bases at V and 4 bases at J, with 7 bases between. The CDR3 loop is CASSLAETTEAFF. As DNA, the CDR3 is TGTGCCAGCAGCTTGGCGGAGACCACTGAAGCTTTCTTT. The full variable domain, with the rest looked up from reference TRBV5-6 and TRBJ1-1, is DAGVTQSPTHLIKTRGQQVTLRCSPKSGHDTVSWYQQALGQGPQFIFQYYEEEERQRGNFPDRFSGHQFPNYSSELNVNALLLGDSALYLCASSLAETTEAFFGQGTRLTVV.

The genes are TRBV27 and TRBJ2-7; TRBD2 matches at 7 bases. Losses at the gene ends were 6 bases for V and 5 bases for J; bases not matched to a gene: 7. CDR3 length: 13 residues. Germline loops: CDR1 MNHEY, CDR2 SMNVEV (reference sequence). The CDR3 coding sequence is TGTGCCAGCAGGAGTTGGGAGGGAAACGAGCAGTACTTC. It is translated as CASRSWEGNEQYF.

This chain connects TRBV5-4 to TRBJ1-2, with 8 bases identical to TRBD1. Germline CDR1 SGHNT, CDR2 YYREEE (reference sequence). CDR3 length: 13 amino acids. V shed 5 bases and J 4 bases; nucleotides not matched to a gene: 4. CDR3 in amino acids: CASSWTGPYGYTF. The DNA for the CDR3 is TGTGCCAGCAGTTGGACAGGGCCCTATGGCTACACCTTC.

The V call is TRBV6-5, the J call TRBJ1-1; D not certain. The CDR3 spans 12 residues. Trimming removed 5 bases from V and 1 base from J, with 5 bases in between. CDR1 and CDR2 from the germline V gene are MNHEY and SVGAGI. CDR3 DNA sequence: TGTGCCAGCAGTCGAGGGAACACTGAAGCTTTCTTT. It specifies CASSRGNTEAFF.

The chain couples TRBV28 to TRBJ2-5; D call uncertain. The CDR3 has 14 residues. V dropped 2 bases and J dropped 0 bases, with 7 bases sitting between them. Germline CDR1 is MDHEN and CDR2 is SYDVKM. The CDR3 region is CASSLTGYQETQYF. The DNA of the CDR3 is TGTGCCAGCAGTTTAACGGGTTACCAAGAGACCCAGTACTTC. The full variable domain, its missing parts supplied by reference TRBV28 and TRBJ2-5, is DVKVTQSSRYLVKRTGEKVFLECVQDMDHENMFWYRQDPGLGLRLIYFSYDVKMKEKGDIPEGYSVSREKKERFSLILESASTNQTSMYLCASSLTGYQETQYFGPGTRLLVL.